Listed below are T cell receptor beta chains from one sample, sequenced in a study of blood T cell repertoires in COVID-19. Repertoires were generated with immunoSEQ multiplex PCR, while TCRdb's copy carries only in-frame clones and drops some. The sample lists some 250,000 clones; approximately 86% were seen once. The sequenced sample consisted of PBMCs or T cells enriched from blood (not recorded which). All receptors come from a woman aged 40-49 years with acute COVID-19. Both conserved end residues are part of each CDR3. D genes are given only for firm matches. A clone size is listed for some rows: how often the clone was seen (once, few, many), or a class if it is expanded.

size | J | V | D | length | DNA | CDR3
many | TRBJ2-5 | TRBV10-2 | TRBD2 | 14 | TGCGCCAGCAACCTAGCGGGAGGGTCAGAGACCCAGTACTTC | CASNLAGGSETQYF
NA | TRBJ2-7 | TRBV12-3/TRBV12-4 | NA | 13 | TGTGCCAGCAGTTTAGGACAGGCGAACGAGCAGTACTTC | CASSLGQANEQYF
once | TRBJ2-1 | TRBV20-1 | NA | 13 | TGCAGTGCTAGTTATGCAGGGTACAATGAGCAGTTCTTC | CSASYAGYNEQFF
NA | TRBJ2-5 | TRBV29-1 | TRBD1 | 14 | TGCAGCGTTGGGGGGACAGGGAATTTAAAGACCCAGTACTTC | CSVGGTGNLKTQYF
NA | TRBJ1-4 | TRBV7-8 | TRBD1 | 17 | TGTGCCAGCAGCTTAGGGCAGGGGGTTGCGACTAATGAAAAACTGTTTTTT | CASSLGQGVATNEKLFF
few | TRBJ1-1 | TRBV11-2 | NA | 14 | TGTGCCAGCAGCTTAGATCTTGACAGCACTGAAGCTTTCTTT | CASSLDLDSTEAFF
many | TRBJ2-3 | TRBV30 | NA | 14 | TGTGCCTGGGGACACGCCACTGGGAGAGATACGCAGTATTTT | CAWGHATGRDTQYF
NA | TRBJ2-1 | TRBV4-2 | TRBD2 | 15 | TGTGCCAGCAGCCAAAATGCGGGAGGGGACAATGAGCAGTTCTTC | CASSQNAGGDNEQFF
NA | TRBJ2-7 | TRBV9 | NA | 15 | TGTGCCAGCAGCGCCTCAGGTCAGAGCTCCTACGAGCAGTACTTC | CASSASGQSSYEQYF
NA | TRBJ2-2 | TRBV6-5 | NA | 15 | TGTGCCATCCGAAAGATCGGGGAATCCACCGGGGAGCTGTTTTTT | CAIRKIGESTGELFF
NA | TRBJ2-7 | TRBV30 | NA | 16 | TGTGCCTGGACCGAGCCTGAGACAGGAGATAAATACGAGCAGTACTTC | CAWTEPETGDKYEQYF
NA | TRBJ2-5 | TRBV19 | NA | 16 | TGTGCCAGTAGTACGGGACAATCGCCCGCCCAAGAGACCCAGTACTTC | CASSTGQSPAQETQYF
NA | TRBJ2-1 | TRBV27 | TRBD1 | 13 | TGTGCCAGCAAGTTTAAGGCAGGGGGCGAACAGTTCTTC | CASKFKAGGEQFF
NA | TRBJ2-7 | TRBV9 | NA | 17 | TGTGCCAGCAGCGTAGTCTTTTTCGCTGGGGGGACCTACGAGCAGTACTTC | CASSVVFFAGGTYEQYF
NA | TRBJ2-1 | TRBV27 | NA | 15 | TGTGCCAGCAGTTTTGGGGGGGCCTCCTACAATGAGCAGTTCTTC | CASSFGGASYNEQFF
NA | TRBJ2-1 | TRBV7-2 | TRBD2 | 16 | TGTGCCAGCAGCTTGGTGACGGGAGGGGCGGCGGATGAGCAGTTCTTC | CASSLVTGGAADEQFF
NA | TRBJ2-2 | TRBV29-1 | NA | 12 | TGCAGCGTTGCCCTAGGTACCGGGGAGCTGTTTTTT | CSVALGTGELFF
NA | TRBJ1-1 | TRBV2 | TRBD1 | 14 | TGTGCCAGCAGTCCAGGACAGGCCCTGGGTGAAGCTTTCTTT | CASSPGQALGEAFF
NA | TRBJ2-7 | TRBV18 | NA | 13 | TGTGCCAGCCAAGGGGGTATCGGATACGAGCAGTACTTC | CASQGGIGYEQYF
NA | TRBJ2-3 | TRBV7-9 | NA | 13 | TGTGCCAGCAGCTTATCGTGGCAGGATACGCAGTATTTT | CASSLSWQDTQYF
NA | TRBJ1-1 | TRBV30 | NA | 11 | TGTGCCTGGAGAATCTTCACTGAAGCTTTCTTT | CAWRIFTEAFF
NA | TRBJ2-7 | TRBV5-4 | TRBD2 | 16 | TGTGCCAGCAGCATCTCTAGCGGGGGACCTCCCTACGAGCAGTACTTC | CASSISSGGPPYEQYF
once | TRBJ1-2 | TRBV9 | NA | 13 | TGTGCCAGCAGCGGTACAGGAGCTGGTGGCTACACCTTC | CASSGTGAGGYTF
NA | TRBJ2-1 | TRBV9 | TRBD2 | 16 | TGTGCCAGCAGCGTAGGAGCTAGCGGGAGAGTTAATGAGCAGTTCTTC | CASSVGASGRVNEQFF